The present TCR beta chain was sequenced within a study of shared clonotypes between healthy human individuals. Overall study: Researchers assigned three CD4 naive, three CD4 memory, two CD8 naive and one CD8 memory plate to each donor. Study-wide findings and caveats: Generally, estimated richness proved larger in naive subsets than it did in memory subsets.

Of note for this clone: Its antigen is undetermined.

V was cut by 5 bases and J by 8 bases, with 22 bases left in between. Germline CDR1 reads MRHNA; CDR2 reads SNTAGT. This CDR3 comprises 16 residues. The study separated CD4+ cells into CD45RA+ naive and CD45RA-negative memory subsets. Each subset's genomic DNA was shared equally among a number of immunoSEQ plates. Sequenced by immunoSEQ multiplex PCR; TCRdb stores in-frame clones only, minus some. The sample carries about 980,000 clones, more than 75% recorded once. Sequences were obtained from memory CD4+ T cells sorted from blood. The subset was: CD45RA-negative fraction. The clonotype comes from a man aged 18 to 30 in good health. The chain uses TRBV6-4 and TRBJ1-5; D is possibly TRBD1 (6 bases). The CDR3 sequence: CASSLRAQGRIEPQHF. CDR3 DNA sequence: TGTGCCAGCAGTCTCAGGGCACAGGGTAGAATAGAGCCCCAGCATTTT.